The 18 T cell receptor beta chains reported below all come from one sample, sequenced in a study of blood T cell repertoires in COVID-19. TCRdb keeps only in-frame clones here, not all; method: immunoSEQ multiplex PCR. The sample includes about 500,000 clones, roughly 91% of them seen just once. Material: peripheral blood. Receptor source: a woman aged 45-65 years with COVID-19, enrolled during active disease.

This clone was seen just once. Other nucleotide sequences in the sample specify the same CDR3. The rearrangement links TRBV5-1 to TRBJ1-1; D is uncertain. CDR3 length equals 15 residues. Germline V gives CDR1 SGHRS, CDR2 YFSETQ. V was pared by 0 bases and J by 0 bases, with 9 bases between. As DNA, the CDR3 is TGCGCCAGCAGCTTGGCTAGCGGACTGAACACTGAAGCTTTCTTT. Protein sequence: CASSLASGLNTEAFF.

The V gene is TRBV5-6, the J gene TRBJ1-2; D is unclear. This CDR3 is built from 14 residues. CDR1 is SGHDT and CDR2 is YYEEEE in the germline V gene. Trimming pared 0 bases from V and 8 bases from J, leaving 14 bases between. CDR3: CASSLAVGAGGYTF. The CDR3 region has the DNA TGTGCCAGCAGCTTGGCGGTCGGCGCGGGGGGCTACACCTTC.

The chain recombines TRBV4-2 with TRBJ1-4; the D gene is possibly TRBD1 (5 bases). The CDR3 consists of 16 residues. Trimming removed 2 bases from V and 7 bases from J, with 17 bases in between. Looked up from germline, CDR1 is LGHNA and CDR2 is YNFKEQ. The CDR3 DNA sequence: TGTGCCAGCAGCCAAAGAGATCCAGGGTCGGGTGAAAAACTGTTTTTT. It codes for CASSQRDPGSGEKLFF.

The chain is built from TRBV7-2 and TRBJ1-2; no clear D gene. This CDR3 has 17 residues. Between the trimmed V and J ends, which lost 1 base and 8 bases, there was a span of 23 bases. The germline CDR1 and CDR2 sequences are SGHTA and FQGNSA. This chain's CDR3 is CASSLEVIGETRWGYTF. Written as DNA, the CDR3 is TGTGCCAGCAGCTTAGAGGTCATCGGGGAGACTAGGTGGGGCTACACCTTC.

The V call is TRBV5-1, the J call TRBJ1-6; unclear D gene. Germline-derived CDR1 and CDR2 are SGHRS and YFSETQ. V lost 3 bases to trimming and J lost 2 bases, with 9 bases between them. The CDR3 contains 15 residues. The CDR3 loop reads CASSYREPYNSPLHF. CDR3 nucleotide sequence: TGCGCCAGCAGCTACCGGGAACCCTATAATTCACCCCTCCACTTT.

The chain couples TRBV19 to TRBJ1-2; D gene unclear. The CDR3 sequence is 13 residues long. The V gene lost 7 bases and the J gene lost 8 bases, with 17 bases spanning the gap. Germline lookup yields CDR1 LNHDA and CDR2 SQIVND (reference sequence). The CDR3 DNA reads TGTGCCAGTAAGAATGGAGGGAATAGCGGCTACACCTTC. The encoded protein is CASKNGGNSGYTF. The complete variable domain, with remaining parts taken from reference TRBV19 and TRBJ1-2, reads DGGITQSPKYLFRKEGQNVTLSCEQNLNHDAMYWYRQDPGQGLRLIYYSQIVNDFQKGDIAEGYSVSREKKESFPLTVTSAQKNPTAFYLCASKNGGNSGYTFGSGTRLTVV.

The DNA for the CDR3 is TGTGCCAGCAGCTTGCTAATGAACACTGAAGCTTTCTTT. Protein: CASSLLMNTEAFF. This chain joins TRBV5-6 and TRBJ1-1; D is ambiguous. Germline lookup yields CDR1 SGHDT and CDR2 YYEEEE. The CDR3 is 13 amino acids. V was shortened by 1 base and J by 0 bases, with 4 bases between the two germline ends.

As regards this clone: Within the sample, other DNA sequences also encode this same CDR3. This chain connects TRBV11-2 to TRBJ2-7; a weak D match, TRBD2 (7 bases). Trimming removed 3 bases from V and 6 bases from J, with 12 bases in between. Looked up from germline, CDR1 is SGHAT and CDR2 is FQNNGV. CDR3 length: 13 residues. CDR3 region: CASSLGGGGEQYF. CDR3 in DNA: TGTGCCAGCAGCTTGGGAGGGGGAGGCGAGCAGTACTTC.

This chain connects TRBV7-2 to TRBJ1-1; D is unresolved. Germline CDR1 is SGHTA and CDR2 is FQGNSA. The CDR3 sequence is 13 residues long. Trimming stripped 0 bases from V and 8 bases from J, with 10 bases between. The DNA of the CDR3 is TGTGCCAGCAGCTTAGCGTTTCGTAGAGAAGCTTTCTTT. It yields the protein CASSLAFRREAFF. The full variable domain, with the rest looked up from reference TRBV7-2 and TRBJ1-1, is GAGVSQSPSNKVTEKGKDVELRCDPISGHTALYWYRQSLGQGLEFLIYFQGNSAPDKSGLPSDRFSAERTGGSVSTLTIQRTQQEDSAVYLCASSLAFRREAFFGQGTRLTVV.

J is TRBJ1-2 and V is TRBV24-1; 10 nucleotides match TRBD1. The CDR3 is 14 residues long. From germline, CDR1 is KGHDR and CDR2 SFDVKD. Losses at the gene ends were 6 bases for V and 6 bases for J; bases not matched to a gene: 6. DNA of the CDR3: TGTGCCACCAGTCCCCGGGACAGGGGACATGGCTACACCTTC. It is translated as CATSPRDRGHGYTF.

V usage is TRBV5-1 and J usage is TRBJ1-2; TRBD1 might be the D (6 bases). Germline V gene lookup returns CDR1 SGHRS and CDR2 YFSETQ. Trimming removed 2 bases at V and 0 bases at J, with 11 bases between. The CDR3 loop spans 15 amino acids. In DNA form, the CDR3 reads TGCGCCAGCAGCTTAGGACAGCAAGCTAACTATGGCTACACCTTC. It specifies CASSLGQQANYGYTF. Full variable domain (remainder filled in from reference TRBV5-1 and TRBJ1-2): KAGVTQTPRYLIKTRGQQVTLSCSPISGHRSVSWYQQTPGQGLQFLFEYFSETQRNKGNFPGRFSGRQFSNSRSEMNVSTLELGDSALYLCASSLGQQANYGYTFGSGTRLTVV.

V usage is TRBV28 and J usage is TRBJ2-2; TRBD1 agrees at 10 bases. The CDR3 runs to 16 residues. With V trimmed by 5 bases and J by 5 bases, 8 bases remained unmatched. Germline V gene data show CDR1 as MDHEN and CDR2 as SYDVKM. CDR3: CASSTPGQGWTGELFF. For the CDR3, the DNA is TGTGCCAGCAGTACCCCGGGACAGGGGTGGACCGGGGAGCTGTTTTTT.

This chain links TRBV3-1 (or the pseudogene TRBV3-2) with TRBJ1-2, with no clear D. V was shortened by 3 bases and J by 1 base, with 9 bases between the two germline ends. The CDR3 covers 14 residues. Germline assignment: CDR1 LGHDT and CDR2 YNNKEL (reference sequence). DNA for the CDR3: TGTGCCAGCAGCCAGGAGCCAGATAACTATGGCTACACCTTC. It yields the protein CASSQEPDNYGYTF.

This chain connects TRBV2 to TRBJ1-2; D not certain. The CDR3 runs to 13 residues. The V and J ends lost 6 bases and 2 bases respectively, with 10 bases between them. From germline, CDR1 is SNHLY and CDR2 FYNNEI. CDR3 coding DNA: TGTGCCAGCAGGAGGGCTGGGAACTATGGCTACACCTTC. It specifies CASRRAGNYGYTF.

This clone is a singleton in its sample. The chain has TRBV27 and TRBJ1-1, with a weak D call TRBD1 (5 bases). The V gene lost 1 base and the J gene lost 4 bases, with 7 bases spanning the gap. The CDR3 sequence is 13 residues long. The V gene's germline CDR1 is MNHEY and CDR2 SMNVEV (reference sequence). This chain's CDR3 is CASSLFGGTEAFF. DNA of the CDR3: TGTGCCAGCAGTTTATTCGGGGGCACTGAAGCTTTCTTT.

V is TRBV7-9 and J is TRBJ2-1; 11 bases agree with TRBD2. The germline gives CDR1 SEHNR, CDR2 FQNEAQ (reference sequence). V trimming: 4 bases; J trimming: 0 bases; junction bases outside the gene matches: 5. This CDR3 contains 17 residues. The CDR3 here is CASSSLAGEISYNEQFF. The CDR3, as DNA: TGTGCCAGCAGCTCACTAGCGGGGGAGATCTCCTACAATGAGCAGTTCTTC. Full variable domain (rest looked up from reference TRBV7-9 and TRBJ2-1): DTGVSQNPRHKITKRGQNVTFRCDPISEHNRLYWYRQTLGQGPEFLTYFQNEAQLEKSRLLSDRFSAERPKGSFSTLEIQRTEQGDSAMYLCASSSLAGEISYNEQFFGPGTRLTVL.

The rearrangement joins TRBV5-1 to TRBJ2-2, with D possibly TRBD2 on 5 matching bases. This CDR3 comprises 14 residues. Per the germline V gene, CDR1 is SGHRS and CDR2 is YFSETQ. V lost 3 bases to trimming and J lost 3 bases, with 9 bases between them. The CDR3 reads CASSSSGDTGELFF. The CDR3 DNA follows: TGCGCCAGCAGCTCCAGCGGAGACACCGGGGAGCTGTTTTTT. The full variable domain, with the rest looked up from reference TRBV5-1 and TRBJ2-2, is KAGVTQTPRYLIKTRGQQVTLSCSPISGHRSVSWYQQTPGQGLQFLFEYFSETQRNKGNFPGRFSGRQFSNSRSEMNVSTLELGDSALYLCASSSSGDTGELFFGEGSRLTVL.

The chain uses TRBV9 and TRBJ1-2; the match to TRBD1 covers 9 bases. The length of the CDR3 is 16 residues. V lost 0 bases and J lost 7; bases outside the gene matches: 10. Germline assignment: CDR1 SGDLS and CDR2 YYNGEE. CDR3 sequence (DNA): TGTGCCAGCAGCGTAGCTGGGACAGGGAAAGAAGGTGGCTACACCTTC. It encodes CASSVAGTGKEGGYTF.